This T cell receptor beta chain emerged from a study of human T cells and chemical hapten exposure. This clonotype was counted at least ten times. Documented time point: pre-sensitization, week 0. Treatment in this sample: therapeutic diphenylcyclopropenone sensitization with weekly scalp DPC. TCRdb independently ran MiXCR on the RACE reads; one entry per CDR3 protein. The data show roughly 100,000 distinct CDR3 sequences, approximately 10% seen once. The receptor's source is a woman between 55 and 75 years old with alopecia areata. Some clones in this sample may be carry-over from other donors' samples. The sample consisted of whole blood, taken in connection with sensitization to the hapten diphenylcyclopropenone (DPC).

CDR3 nucleotides: TGTGCCATCAGTGAGTCGGGGACGAAATACAATGAGCAGTTCTTC. This gives the protein CAISESGTKYNEQFF. V is TRBV10-3 and J is TRBJ2-1; the D call may be TRBD1 or TRBD2 (5 bases each). The V gene's germline CDR1 is ENHRY and CDR2 SYGVKD. Trimming removed 0 bases from V and 4 bases from J, with 10 bases in between. The CDR3 length is 15 residues.